This TCR beta chain is from a study of T cell changes during pregnancy in multiple sclerosis. Germline CDR1 KGHSY, CDR2 FQNENV. With 0 bases removed from V and 1 base from J, the gap between germline ends came to 3 bases. The CDR3 loop spans 13 amino acids. The repertoire was sequenced with immunoSEQ multiplex PCR; TCRdb's copy has only in-frame clones and lacks some. Of fewer than 70,000 clones in the sample, over 85% were seen once. The clonotype originates from a female donor with multiple sclerosis, enrolled in a pregnancy study. The V gene is TRBV16, the J gene TRBJ1-1; D is ambiguous. This specimen was peripheral blood, taken in the second trimester of pregnancy. The CDR3 loop is CASSQSWNTEAFF. CDR3 bases: TGTGCCAGCAGCCAATCCTGGAACACTGAAGCTTTCTTT.